This T cell receptor (beta chain) originates from a study of response to subunit inactivated influenza vaccine. Looked up from germline, CDR1 is SGHVS and CDR2 is FNYEAQ. The CDR3 totals 14 residues. Trimming left V 1 base short and J 5 bases short, with 9 bases between. Each CDR3 protein is one row after TCRdb ran MiXCR on the RT-PCR reads. The sample consists of 560,000 or so distinct CDR3 sequences, 6.5% to 8% of them appearing once. This clonotype came up a few times. Its antigen is not known. Findings and limits, study-wide: It was suggested by the authors that few new T cells are recruited by each seasonal influenza vaccination.

The chain uses TRBV7-6 and TRBJ2-1, with unresolved D. This sequence was found in a man aged 50 to 75 who received an inactivated influenza vaccine. The starting material was PBMCs from blood, obtained about 23 months after vaccination. This CDR3 reads CASSLEGEDNEQFF. The CDR3 bases are TGTGCCAGCAGCTTAGAAGGCGAAGACAATGAGCAGTTCTTC.